This TCR beta chain derives from a study of T-cell reconstitution after alpha-beta-depleted transplantation in children. The library targeted TCRbeta and was prepared with unique molecular identifiers. TCRdb re-called the PCR reads through MiXCR, storing one row per CDR3 protein. The sample includes about 610,000 distinct CDR3 sequences, 25% to 30% of them seen just once. The CDR3 covers 14 residues. Unmatched junction bases numbered 3, after V lost 1 base and J lost 8 bases. Germline V CDR1 and CDR2: MGHRA, YSYEKL. The sequenced sample was PBMCs, obtained before TCRalphabeta/CD19-depleted stem cell transplant. This chain uses TRBV4-1 with TRBJ2-3, with TRBD2 matching 10 bases. The sequence was obtained from a boy under two years old with Wiskott-Aldrich syndrome, due to receive a stem cell transplant. The CDR3 spells CASSQGPSGSTQYF. CDR3 bases: TGCGCCAGCAGCCAAGGGCCTAGCGGGAGTACGCAGTATTTT.